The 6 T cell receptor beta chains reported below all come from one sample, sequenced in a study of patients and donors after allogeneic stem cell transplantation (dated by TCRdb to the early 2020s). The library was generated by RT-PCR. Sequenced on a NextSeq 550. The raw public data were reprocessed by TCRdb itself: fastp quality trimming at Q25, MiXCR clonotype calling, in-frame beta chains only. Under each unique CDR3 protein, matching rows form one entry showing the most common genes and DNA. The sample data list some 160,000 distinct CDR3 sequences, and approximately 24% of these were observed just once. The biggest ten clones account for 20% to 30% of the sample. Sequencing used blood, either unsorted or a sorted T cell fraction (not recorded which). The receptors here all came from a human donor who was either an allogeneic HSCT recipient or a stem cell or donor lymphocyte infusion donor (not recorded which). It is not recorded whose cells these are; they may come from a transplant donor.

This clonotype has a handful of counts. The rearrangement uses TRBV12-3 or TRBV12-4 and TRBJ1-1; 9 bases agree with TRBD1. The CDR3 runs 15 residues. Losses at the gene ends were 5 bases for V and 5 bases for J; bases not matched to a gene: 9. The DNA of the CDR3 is TGTGCCAGCAGTCCTAACAGGGGGCGAGGGACTGAAGCTTTCTTT. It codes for CASSPNRGRGTEAFF.

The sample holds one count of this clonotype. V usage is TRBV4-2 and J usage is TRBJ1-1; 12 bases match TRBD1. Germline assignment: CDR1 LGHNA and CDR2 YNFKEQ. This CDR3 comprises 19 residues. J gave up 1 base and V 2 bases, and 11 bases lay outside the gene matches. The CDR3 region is CASSQHRGTGGAKNTEAFF. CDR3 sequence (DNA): TGTGCCAGCAGCCAACATCGAGGGACAGGGGGCGCGAAGAACACTGAAGCTTTCTTT.

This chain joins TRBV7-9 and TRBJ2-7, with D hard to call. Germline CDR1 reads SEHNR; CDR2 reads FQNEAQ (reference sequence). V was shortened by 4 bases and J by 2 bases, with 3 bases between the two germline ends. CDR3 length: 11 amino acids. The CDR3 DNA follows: TGTGCCAGCAGCTCACCCTACGAGCAGTACTTC. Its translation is CASSSPYEQYF.

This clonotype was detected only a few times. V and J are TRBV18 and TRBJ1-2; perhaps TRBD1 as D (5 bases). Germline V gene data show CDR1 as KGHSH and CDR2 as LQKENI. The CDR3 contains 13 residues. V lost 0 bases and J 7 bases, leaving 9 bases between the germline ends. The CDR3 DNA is TGTGCCAGCTCACCACCGGCCGGGGGTGGCTACACCTTC. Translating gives CASSPPAGGGYTF.

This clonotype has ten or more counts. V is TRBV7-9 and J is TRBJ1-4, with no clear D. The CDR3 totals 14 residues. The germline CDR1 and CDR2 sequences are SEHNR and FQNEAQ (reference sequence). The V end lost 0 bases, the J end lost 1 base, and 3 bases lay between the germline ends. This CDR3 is CASSLAETNEKLFF. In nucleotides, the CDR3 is TGTGCCAGCAGCTTAGCAGAAACTAATGAAAAACTGTTTTTT.

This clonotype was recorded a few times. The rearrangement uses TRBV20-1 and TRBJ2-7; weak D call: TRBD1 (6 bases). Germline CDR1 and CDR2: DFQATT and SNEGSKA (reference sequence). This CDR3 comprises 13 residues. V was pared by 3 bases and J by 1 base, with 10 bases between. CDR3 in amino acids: CSARAGQSYEQYF. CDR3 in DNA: TGCAGTGCTAGGGCCGGACAGTCCTACGAGCAGTACTTC.